A selection of T cell receptor beta chains follows, all from one sample in a study of identical twins. From the 5' RACE reads, TCRdb called clonotypes with MiXCR, one entry per CDR3 protein. The table shows about 530,000 distinct CDR3 sequences, with approximately 16% occurring only once. These sequences were also reported in another study, on yellow fever vaccine responses in identical twins.

The sample was CD4+ T cells sorted from blood. These receptors originate from a young woman in good health. Each CDR3 is given with its conserved first and last residue. A D gene is named only where the DNA matches it firmly. Rows may omit the clone size; those that give it use once, few, many or a size class.

D gene	J gene	V gene	clone size	CDR3 protein	CDR3 DNA
NA	TRBJ2-1	TRBV5-1	few	CASSLDGGLKQFF	TGCGCCAGCAGCTTGGATGGAGGCCTAAAGCAGTTCTTC
NA	TRBJ2-1	TRBV7-6	NA	CASRTRNNEQFF	TGTGCCAGCAGAACCCGCAACAATGAGCAGTTCTTC
NA	TRBJ1-3	TRBV19	NA	CASRTGFSGNTIYF	TGTGCCAGTAGAACAGGCTTCTCTGGAAACACCATATATTTT
NA	TRBJ2-7	TRBV14	few	CASSQSPLRGEQYF	TGTGCCAGCAGCCAAAGTCCCCTAAGGGGCGAGCAGTACTTC
TRBD1	TRBJ2-7	TRBV28	NA	CASTLTGGGYF	TGTGCCAGCACCCTCACAGGGGGCGGGTACTTC
NA	TRBJ2-3	TRBV20-1	few	CSAWGGPDTQYF	TGCAGTGCGTGGGGGGGGCCAGATACGCAGTATTTT
TRBD2	TRBJ2-5	TRBV10-3	once	CAISESAARAGETQYF	TGTGCCATCAGTGAGTCGGCGGCCCGAGCGGGGGAGACCCAGTACTTC
TRBD1	TRBJ2-1	TRBV20-1	NA	CSAAQGVSYNEQFF	TGCAGTGCGGCACAGGGGGTCTCCTACAATGAGCAGTTCTTC
NA	TRBJ2-1	TRBV7-3	NA	CASSLTHGAYNEQFF	TGTGCCAGCAGCTTAACTCACGGGGCTTACAATGAGCAGTTCTTC
TRBD2	TRBJ2-3	TRBV6-1	few	CASTRGVGTDTQYF	TGTGCCAGCACCCGGGGGGTCGGCACAGATACGCAGTATTTT
NA	TRBJ2-5	TRBV15	few	CATSSGFQETQYF	TGTGCCACCAGCAGCGGGTTCCAAGAGACCCAGTACTTC
NA	TRBJ2-2	TRBV4-1	NA	CASSQNDGRSGELFF	TGCGCCAGCAGCCAAAACGACGGTAGATCCGGGGAGCTGTTTTTT
NA	TRBJ2-2	TRBV5-1	NA	CASSLGQNSANTGELFF	TGCGCCAGCAGCTTGGGGCAGAATAGCGCGAACACCGGGGAGCTGTTTTTT
NA	TRBJ2-7	TRBV12-3/TRBV12-4	NA	CASSPRYFEQYF	TGTGCCAGCAGCCCAAGGTACTTCGAGCAGTACTTC
NA	TRBJ2-7	TRBV6-5	few	CASSYYLGPYEQYF	TGTGCCAGCAGTTACTACTTAGGTCCATACGAGCAGTACTTC
NA	TRBJ1-1	TRBV28	many	CASSLLSGTTEAFF	TGTGCCAGCAGTTTATTGTCGGGAACCACTGAAGCTTTCTTT
TRBD1	TRBJ2-4	TRBV27	few	CASSLTGTGGYIQYF	TGTGCCAGCAGTTTAACCGGGACAGGGGGGTACATTCAGTACTTC
NA	TRBJ2-5	TRBV2	NA	CASTTKETQYF	TGTGCCAGCACAACCAAAGAGACCCAGTACTTC
TRBD1	TRBJ1-4	TRBV18	NA	CASSPQPGTGNTNEKLFF	TGTGCCAGCTCACCACAACCCGGGACAGGGAACACTAATGAAAAACTGTTTTTT
TRBD2	TRBJ2-1	TRBV12-3/TRBV12-4	NA	CASSPGGTSGNNEQFF	TGTGCCAGCAGTCCAGGCGGGACTAGCGGGAACAATGAGCAGTTCTTC
NA	TRBJ2-4	TRBV12-3/TRBV12-4	few	CASSPGGLRDGDIQYF	TGTGCCAGCAGCCCTGGGGGGCTAAGGGACGGGGACATTCAGTACTTC
NA	TRBJ2-5	TRBV5-1	many	CASSPDKTQYF	TGCGCCAGCAGCCCCGACAAGACCCAGTACTTC
TRBD1	TRBJ2-7	TRBV6-1	few	CASRGQGLTKQYF	TGTGCCAGCAGAGGACAGGGACTTACGAAGCAGTACTTC
TRBD2	TRBJ2-3	TRBV5-6	many	CASRSGGSTDTQYF	TGTGCCAGCAGATCGGGAGGAAGCACAGATACGCAGTATTTT
TRBD1	TRBJ2-5	TRBV2	NA	CASSARDRAVETQYF	TGTGCCAGCAGTGCTAGGGACAGGGCGGTGGAGACCCAGTACTTC
NA	TRBJ2-6	TRBV19	few	CASSRTGGTLGGANVLTF	TGTGCCAGTAGTAGAACAGGCGGGACCTTAGGTGGGGCCAACGTCCTGACTTTC
NA	TRBJ2-1	TRBV10-3	NA	CAISGTTNNEQFF	TGTGCCATCAGTGGGACAACGAACAATGAGCAGTTCTTC
NA	TRBJ2-1	TRBV20-1	NA	CSARPHDPLPHNEQFF	TGCAGTGCTAGACCCCACGACCCGCTTCCGCACAATGAGCAGTTCTTC
NA	TRBJ2-4	TRBV14	few	CASSQDIWGPTAKNIQYF	TGTGCCAGCAGCCAAGATATTTGGGGGCCTACAGCCAAAAACATTCAGTACTTC
TRBD1	TRBJ1-3	TRBV12-3/TRBV12-4	NA	CASRRQGTGNTIYF	TGTGCCAGCAGGCGACAGGGGACAGGAAACACCATATATTTT
NA	TRBJ2-1	TRBV18	NA	CASSPSLYNEQFF	TGTGCCAGCTCACCTAGCCTTTACAATGAGCAGTTCTTC
TRBD2	TRBJ2-1	TRBV6-2/TRBV6-3	few	CASNTGTSGLNEQFF	TGTGCCAGCAATACCGGGACTAGCGGTTTGAATGAGCAGTTCTTC
NA	TRBJ2-7	TRBV5-6	few	CASRLQGRFQYEQYF	TGTGCCAGCAGACTACAGGGACGATTCCAGTACGAGCAGTACTTC
NA	TRBJ2-1	TRBV3-1	few	CASSQRGADNEQFF	TGTGCCAGCAGCCAAAGAGGCGCGGACAATGAGCAGTTCTTC
NA	TRBJ1-4	TRBV5-5	NA	CASSLGGFNEKLFF	TGTGCCAGCAGCTTGGGTGGGTTCAATGAAAAACTGTTTTTT
TRBD2	TRBJ2-1	TRBV3-1	NA	CASSQYGRVHNEQFF	TGTGCCAGCAGCCAATACGGGAGGGTCCACAATGAGCAGTTCTTC
TRBD2	TRBJ2-1	TRBV6-5	NA	CASSYSSGLAGGRNEQFF	TGTGCCAGCAGTTATAGTTCCGGCCTAGCGGGAGGGCGTAATGAGCAGTTCTTC
TRBD1	TRBJ2-1	TRBV28	NA	CASSIGDRVSYNEQFF	TGTGCCAGCAGTATCGGGGACAGGGTTTCCTACAATGAGCAGTTCTTC
NA	TRBJ2-2	TRBV4-1	few	CASSQGDRLTGELFF	TGCGCCAGCAGCCAGGGAGACAGACTCACCGGGGAGCTGTTTTTT
TRBD2	TRBJ2-1	TRBV10-3	few	CATSRRTSGRSSYNEQFF	TGTGCCACCTCACGAAGGACTAGCGGGAGGAGCTCCTACAATGAGCAGTTCTTC
NA	TRBJ2-7	TRBV27	NA	CASSPGTSPYEQYF	TGTGCCAGCAGTCCCGGGACGTCTCCCTACGAGCAGTACTTC
NA	TRBJ1-1	TRBV5-1	few	CASSLGWEFTEAFF	TGCGCCAGCAGCTTAGGGTGGGAGTTCACTGAAGCTTTCTTT
TRBD2	TRBJ2-3	TRBV10-1	NA	CASSESTGLAGADTQYF	TGCGCCAGCAGTGAGTCGACCGGACTAGCGGGGGCAGATACGCAGTATTTT
TRBD2	TRBJ2-3	TRBV4-2	NA	CASSQELAESTDTQYF	TGTGCCAGCAGCCAAGAACTAGCGGAGTCCACAGATACGCAGTATTTT
NA	TRBJ2-1	TRBV12-3/TRBV12-4	NA	CASSDSGGSLNEQFF	TGTGCCAGCAGCGACAGTGGTGGCTCTCTGAATGAGCAGTTCTTC
NA	TRBJ2-3	TRBV29-1	NA	CSVGGLDTQYF	TGCAGCGTTGGGGGCTTGGATACGCAGTATTTT
TRBD1	TRBJ2-1	TRBV28	NA	CASSHSTGGDRLYSYNEQFF	TGTGCCAGCAGTCACTCGACAGGGGGGGACCGGCTTTACTCCTACAATGAGCAGTTCTTC
TRBD2	TRBJ2-5	TRBV4-1	NA	CASSQGQVSGIGETQYF	TGCGCCAGCAGCCAAGGCCAAGTCAGCGGGATCGGGGAGACCCAGTACTTC
NA	TRBJ1-1	TRBV12-3/TRBV12-4	many	CASSLREKNTEAFF	TGTGCCAGCAGTTTAAGGGAGAAGAACACTGAAGCTTTCTTT
NA	TRBJ2-5	TRBV10-3	few	CAISALGETQYF	TGTGCCATCAGTGCCTTGGGAGAGACCCAGTACTTC
NA	TRBJ2-3	TRBV7-9	NA	CASSLVKGTTDTQYF	TGTGCCAGCAGCTTAGTCAAAGGGACGACAGATACGCAGTATTTT
TRBD2	TRBJ2-3	TRBV20-1	NA	CSASGTTVTDTQYF	TGCAGTGCTTCCGGGACTACCGTCACAGATACGCAGTATTTT